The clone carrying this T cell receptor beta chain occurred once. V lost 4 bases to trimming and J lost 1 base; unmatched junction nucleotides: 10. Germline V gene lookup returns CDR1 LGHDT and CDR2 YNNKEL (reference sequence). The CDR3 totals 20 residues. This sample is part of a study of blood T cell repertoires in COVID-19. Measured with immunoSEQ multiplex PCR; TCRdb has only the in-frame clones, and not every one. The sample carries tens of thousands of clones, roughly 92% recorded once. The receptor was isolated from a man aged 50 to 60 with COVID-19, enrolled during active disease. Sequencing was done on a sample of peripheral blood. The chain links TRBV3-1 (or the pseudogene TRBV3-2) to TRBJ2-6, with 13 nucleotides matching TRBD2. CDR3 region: CASSPQLAGGPGSGANVLTF. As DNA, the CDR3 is TGTGCCAGCAGCCCACAACTAGCGGGAGGGCCCGGGTCTGGGGCCAACGTCCTGACTTTC.